The present TCR beta chain was sequenced within a study of beta chain features in type 1 diabetes. Study summary: The number of sorted cells examined across all samples was around 98 million. Study conclusions and caveats: The naive, central memory and Treg TCRB repertoires showed an apparent similarity that was greater among patients than among healthy donors.

Germline V gene sequence: CDR1 MGHDK, CDR2 SYGVNS. V lost 3 bases and J lost 7, with 13 bases in between. The CDR3 totals 14 residues. It was via CD45RO/CCR7/CD25/CD127/CD95/CD27 that CD4+ naive, central memory, regulatory and stem cell-like memory cells were sorted. The sequenced template was cDNA made from the entire isolated RNA. Sequencing was performed with immunoSEQ multiplex PCR; in TCRdb, only in-frame clones are kept and a portion is missing. The table includes about 230,000 clones, 7.5% to 10% detected once. In regard to this clone: Its antigen remains unknown.

The sample consisted of naive CD4+ T cells from blood. The chain couples TRBV25-1 to TRBJ1-5, with D possibly matching TRBD1 (5 bases). This clonotype was obtained from a woman younger than 35 in good health. Here the CDR3 DNA reads TGTGCCAGCAGTGATGCGGGACCGAACCAGCCCCAGCATTTT. This encodes CASSDAGPNQPQHF.